These 28 T cell receptor beta chains share one sample of origin, sequenced in a study of T cell changes during pregnancy in multiple sclerosis. Assay: immunoSEQ multiplex PCR; the TCRdb copy retains only in-frame clones and omits some. The sample includes 35,000 to 45,000 clones, approximately 88% seen only once; the top ten take roughly 0.53%. The specimen comprised CD4+ T cells from peripheral blood mononuclear cells, sampled in the first trimester of pregnancy. The receptor source for this set is a female donor with multiple sclerosis, enrolled in a pregnancy study.

The rearrangement links TRBV10-2 to TRBJ1-1; D gene ambiguous. The CDR3 contains 13 residues. CDR1 and CDR2 from the germline V gene are WSHSY and SAAADI. Trimming pared 7 bases from V and 0 bases from J, leaving 9 bases between. The CDR3 here is CASTTKMNTEAFF. The DNA of the CDR3 is TGCGCCAGCACCACAAAAATGAACACTGAAGCTTTCTTT.

J is TRBJ1-4 and V is TRBV4-2, with unresolved D. V was cut by 2 bases and J by 8 bases, with 15 bases left in between. The CDR3 extends over 15 amino acids. The germline V gene has CDR1 LGHNA and CDR2 YNFKEQ. The CDR3 DNA follows: TGTGCCAGCAGCCAACGCGGGTCGCGGCGGGAAAAACTGTTTTTT. Translation gives CASSQRGSRREKLFF.

The genes are TRBV5-4 and TRBJ2-2, with TRBD1 matching over 7 bases. This CDR3 has 17 residues. Trimming at V came to 4 bases and at J to 4 bases, leaving 13 bases not matched to a gene. Looked up from germline, CDR1 is SGHNT and CDR2 is YYREEE (reference sequence). The CDR3 region is CASSPPGQGVITGELFF. The CDR3 DNA reads TGTGCCAGCAGCCCCCCCGGCCAGGGGGTTATCACCGGGGAGCTGTTTTTT.

This clone was seen once. V and J are TRBV5-4 and TRBJ2-5, with 7 bases fitting TRBD2. The CDR3 length is 13 residues. With 4 bases clipped from V and 5 bases from J, the junction kept 5 bases outside the gene matches. Germline-derived CDR1 and CDR2 are SGHNT and YYREEE (reference sequence). CDR3 region: CASSGGLGETQYF. The CDR3 region has the DNA TGTGCCAGCAGCGGAGGACTAGGGGAGACCCAGTACTTC.

The chain carries TRBV6-1 and TRBJ2-3, with 9 bases lining up with TRBD2. The trim removed 4 bases at V and 1 base at J, leaving 6 bases unmatched. The CDR3 contains 16 residues. The germline V gene has CDR1 MNHNS and CDR2 SASEGT. The CDR3 DNA is TGTGCCAGCAGTGCTTTAGCGGGAGTAGGCACAGATACGCAGTATTTT. Amino acids: CASSALAGVGTDTQYF.

This chain joins TRBV6-1 and TRBJ1-2; D unresolved. Germline V CDR1 and CDR2: MNHNS, SASEGT. V lost 6 bases and J lost 1, with 6 bases in between. The CDR3 runs 12 residues. CDR3 residues: CASSRGNYGYTF. The CDR3 DNA reads TGTGCCAGCAGCCGGGGTAACTATGGCTACACCTTC.

V and J are TRBV5-4 and TRBJ1-1, with 8 bases lining up with TRBD1. With 4 bases clipped from V and 3 bases from J, the junction kept 8 bases outside the gene matches. The CDR3 has 15 amino acids. Germline lookup yields CDR1 SGHNT and CDR2 YYREEE (reference sequence). This chain's CDR3 is CASSKMDRDHTEAFF. DNA for the CDR3: TGTGCCAGCAGCAAAATGGACAGGGACCACACTGAAGCTTTCTTT.

The genes are TRBV5-1 and TRBJ2-5; possible D gene TRBD1, 6 bases. CDR1 SGHRS and CDR2 YFSETQ come from the germline V gene. The V end was cut by 4 bases, the J end by 0 bases, with 10 bases between. The CDR3 is 14 residues long. The CDR3 is CASSRDNHQETQYF. The CDR3 DNA is TGCGCCAGCAGCCGGGACAACCACCAAGAGACCCAGTACTTC.

The chain combines TRBV4-2 with TRBJ1-2; 8 nucleotides align to TRBD1. The CDR3 is made up of 14 amino acids. Germline lookup yields CDR1 LGHNA and CDR2 YNFKEQ. Trimming at V came to 2 bases and at J to 6 bases, leaving 5 bases not matched to a gene. The CDR3 DNA is TGTGCCAGCAGCCAACCGGGACAGGCGGATGGCTACACCTTC. Protein sequence: CASSQPGQADGYTF.

The V and J genes are TRBV19 and TRBJ1-1; 9 bases fit TRBD1. CDR3 size: 12 residues. Trimming cost V 5 bases and J 10 bases; bases outside gene matches: 5. Germline CDR1 reads LNHDA; CDR2 reads SQIVND (reference sequence). Here the CDR3 reads CASSGQGRGAFF. CDR3 sequence (DNA): TGTGCCAGTAGTGGACAGGGGCGCGGAGCTTTCTTT.

Turning to this clone: At one end the junction does not follow the germline gene, possibly because of a read error. This chain links TRBV5-1 with TRBJ2-7; D not certain. The length of the CDR3 is 14 residues. Germline V gene lookup returns CDR1 SGHRS and CDR2 YFSETQ. The CDR3 DNA reads as TGCGCCAGCCAACGAACAGCAGCCTCCTACGGGCAGTACTTC. Protein: CASQRTAASYGQYF.

The chain employs TRBV21-1 and TRBJ2-3; the table's D call of TRBD2 was not tested on the DNA. TRBV21-1 is recorded as a pseudogene. The CDR3 runs 19 residues. As DNA, the CDR3 is TGTGCCAGCAGCAAAGTACAGCCTAGCGGGAGTAGAATCTCAGATACGCAGTATTTT. Translated, it gives CASSKVQPSGSRISDTQYF.

The chain carries TRBV27 and TRBJ2-7, with D possibly TRBD1 on 5 matching bases. The CDR3 runs 14 residues. CDR1 MNHEY and CDR2 SMNVEV come from the germline V gene (reference sequence). V gave up 6 bases and J gave up 4 bases, with 16 bases separating them. The DNA of the CDR3 is TGTGCCAGCAGCCCTACTTGGGGCGGATACGAGCAGTACTTC. Amino acids: CASSPTWGGYEQYF.

This clone was seen once. This chain uses TRBV6-5 with TRBJ2-7; a weak D match, TRBD1 (5 bases). V shed 2 bases and J shed 0 bases, with 11 bases lying between them. The V gene's germline CDR1 is MNHEY and CDR2 SVGAGI. There are 15 residues in the CDR3. In nucleotides, the CDR3 is TGTGCCAGCAGTTACGGTTCAGGGCCCTCCTACGAGCAGTACTTC. This gives the protein CASSYGSGPSYEQYF.

The chain combines TRBV5-1 with TRBJ2-7; a weak D match, TRBD2 (5 bases). The CDR3 has 14 amino acids. The germline V and J ends were trimmed by 3 bases and 1 base, with 11 bases remaining between them. Germline lookup yields CDR1 SGHRS and CDR2 YFSETQ. This CDR3 reads CASSSGRTSYEQYF. CDR3 coding DNA: TGCGCCAGCAGCTCGGGCAGGACTTCCTACGAGCAGTACTTC.

This clone was picked up one time. The chain employs TRBV5-1 and TRBJ2-4; 7 bases line up with TRBD2. The CDR3 spans 15 residues. Germline V gives CDR1 SGHRS, CDR2 YFSETQ. V lost 1 base to trimming and J lost 8 bases; unmatched junction nucleotides: 9. CDR3 residues: CASSLLGGSADIQYF. The CDR3 nucleotides are TGCGCCAGCAGCTTGCTAGGCGGGAGTGCGGACATTCAGTACTTC. Combining the CDR3 with reference TRBV5-1 and TRBJ2-4 gives the whole variable domain KAGVTQTPRYLIKTRGQQVTLSCSPISGHRSVSWYQQTPGQGLQFLFEYFSETQRNKGNFPGRFSGRQFSNSRSEMNVSTLELGDSALYLCASSLLGGSADIQYFGAGTRLSVL.

The chain couples TRBV28 to TRBJ2-5; unclear D gene. The CDR3 covers 11 residues. V was pared by 9 bases and J by 4 bases, with 9 bases between. From germline, CDR1 is MDHEN and CDR2 SYDVKM. The CDR3 DNA follows: TGTGCCAGTGGGCTCGGAGAGACCCAGTACTTC. This encodes CASGLGETQYF.

This chain links TRBV7-9 with TRBJ1-4; D possibly corresponds to TRBD1 (5 bases). This CDR3 has 17 amino acids. Per germline, CDR1 SEHNR and CDR2 FQNEAQ (reference sequence). Trimming took off 5 bases at V and 4 bases at J, with 20 bases between the two ends. CDR3 amino acids: CASSQAPGRALNEKLFF. CDR3 nucleotide sequence: TGTGCCAGCAGCCAAGCTCCAGGGCGCGCCCTTAATGAAAAACTGTTTTTT.

The J gene is TRBJ2-1, the V gene TRBV18, with 11 bases fitting TRBD2. Per the germline V gene, CDR1 is KGHSH and CDR2 is LQKENI. This CDR3 is 15 amino acids long. Germline trimming cut 8 bases from V and 8 bases from J; bases unmatched to any gene: 11. The CDR3 region is CASQATSGSPHEQFF. The CDR3 nucleotides are TGTGCCAGCCAGGCTACTAGCGGGAGTCCCCATGAGCAGTTCTTC.

This clone was seen just once. The chain combines TRBV6-1 with TRBJ2-2; possible D gene TRBD1, 5 bases. Trimming shortened V by 6 bases and J by 6 bases, and 11 bases separated the two germline ends. The CDR3 loop spans 13 amino acids. Germline CDR1 MNHNS, CDR2 SASEGT. Written as DNA, the CDR3 is TGTGCCAGCAGGACAGAAACCGCCGGGGAGCTGTTTTTT. Residues: CASRTETAGELFF.

There are a few counts of this clone. V is TRBV5-1 and J is TRBJ2-3; D is ambiguous. CDR3 length equals 14 residues. V lost 4 bases and J 2 bases, leaving 11 bases between the germline ends. Germline CDR1 reads SGHRS; CDR2 reads YFSETQ. The CDR3 DNA follows: TGCGCCAGCAGCCTGATGGAGAACACAGATACGCAGTATTTT. Amino acids: CASSLMENTDTQYF.

The chain is built from TRBV11-3 and TRBJ2-2, with D hard to call. Trimming removed 0 bases at V and 6 bases at J, with 8 bases between. CDR1 and CDR2 (germline): SGHNT, YENEEA. This CDR3 comprises 14 residues. CDR3 sequence (DNA): TGTGCCAGCAGCTTAGATCACGCGGCCGGGGAGCTGTTTTTT. This codes for CASSLDHAAGELFF.

This clone was recorded at least ten times. This chain uses TRBV7-8 with TRBJ2-7; 12 nucleotides align to TRBD1. In germline, CDR1 is SGHVS, CDR2 FQNEAQ. The CDR3 is 16 amino acids. The V gene end was trimmed by 4 bases and the J gene end by 7 bases; junction bases not matched to a gene: 11. In DNA form, the CDR3 reads TGTGCCAGCAGCTCCACCGGGACAGGGGGCACGGGGGAGCAGTACTTC. Its translation is CASSSTGTGGTGEQYF.

The chain has TRBV4-1 and TRBJ1-2, with TRBD1 matching over 8 bases. With V trimmed by 0 bases and J by 8 bases, 11 bases remained unmatched. Germline assignment: CDR1 MGHRA and CDR2 YSYEKL. This CDR3 region has 16 residues. This chain's CDR3 is CASSQEGLDRDQGYTF. DNA for the CDR3: TGCGCCAGCAGCCAAGAGGGTTTGGACAGGGACCAGGGCTACACCTTC.

The gene calls are TRBV7-9 and TRBJ1-2; the match to TRBD1 covers 12 bases. From germline, CDR1 is SEHNR and CDR2 FQNEAQ (reference sequence). This CDR3 is built from 14 residues. J was trimmed by 7 bases and V by 4 bases; bases with no gene match: 4. CDR3 DNA sequence: TGTGCCAGCAGCTCGGGACAGGGGGCGCGTGGCTACACCTTC. As protein: CASSSGQGARGYTF.

This clone showed up just once. This chain uses TRBV11-1 with TRBJ2-3; TRBD2 is a possible D gene (5 bases). There are 17 residues in the CDR3. V was clipped by 7 bases and J by 2 bases, with 22 bases between them. Germline-derived CDR1 and CDR2 are SGHAT and FQDESV (reference sequence). The CDR3 sequence is CASTPYVAATTTDTQYF. DNA of the CDR3: TGTGCCAGCACCCCCTACGTGGCTGCGACTACCACAGATACGCAGTATTTT.

The V gene is TRBV5-6, the J gene TRBJ2-5; D possibly corresponds to TRBD2 (6 bases). The germline gives CDR1 SGHDT, CDR2 YYEEEE. The CDR3 length is 15 residues. V was cut by 2 bases and J by 4 bases, with 15 bases left in between. The CDR3 reads CASSFIRGGVETQYF. The CDR3 nucleotides are TGTGCCAGCAGCTTTATACGGGGAGGAGTAGAGACCCAGTACTTC.

V and J are TRBV9 and TRBJ2-7, with 11 bases fitting TRBD2. V trimming: 3 bases; J trimming: 0 bases; junction bases outside the gene matches: 5. The germline V gene has CDR1 SGDLS and CDR2 YYNGEE. This CDR3 spans 16 amino acids. The DNA of the CDR3 is TGTGCCAGCAGCGCCCTCGGGACTAGCGGCTCCTACGAGCAGTACTTC. This codes for CASSALGTSGSYEQYF.